This TCR beta chain was identified during a study of CD8+CD57+ T cells in acquired aplastic anemia. Study at large: Sorted cells (CD4+ and CD8+) yielded DNA amounts that averaged approximately 2.9 ug. Regarding the study as a whole: Patients and controls had in common around 29 CD8+ CDR3 sequences.

Sequencing involved patients with CD8+CD57+ cell expansion previously shown by flow cytometry. Diagnosis of severe acquired aplastic anemia applied to all patients. Template material for TCR beta VDJ and CDR3 profiling consisted of genomic DNA. Via MiXCR, TCRdb re-called the reads, giving one row per CDR3 protein. Of over 150,000 distinct CDR3 sequences in the sample, around 50% are singletons; the top ten hold approximately 3%. The V and J ends lost 8 bases and 4 bases respectively, with 6 bases between them. The CDR3 contains 12 residues. The sample holds many counts of this clonotype. Antigen: not known.

This receptor was identified in a human donor with aplastic anemia. The chain uses TRBV12-3 or TRBV12-4 and TRBJ1-6; D gene ambiguous. Sequenced: sorted CD4+, CD8+, or CD8+CD57+ T cells (not recorded which) from PBMCs. CDR3 protein: CASGGYNSPLHF. For the CDR3, the DNA is TGTGCCAGCGGTGGGTATAATTCACCCCTCCACTTT.